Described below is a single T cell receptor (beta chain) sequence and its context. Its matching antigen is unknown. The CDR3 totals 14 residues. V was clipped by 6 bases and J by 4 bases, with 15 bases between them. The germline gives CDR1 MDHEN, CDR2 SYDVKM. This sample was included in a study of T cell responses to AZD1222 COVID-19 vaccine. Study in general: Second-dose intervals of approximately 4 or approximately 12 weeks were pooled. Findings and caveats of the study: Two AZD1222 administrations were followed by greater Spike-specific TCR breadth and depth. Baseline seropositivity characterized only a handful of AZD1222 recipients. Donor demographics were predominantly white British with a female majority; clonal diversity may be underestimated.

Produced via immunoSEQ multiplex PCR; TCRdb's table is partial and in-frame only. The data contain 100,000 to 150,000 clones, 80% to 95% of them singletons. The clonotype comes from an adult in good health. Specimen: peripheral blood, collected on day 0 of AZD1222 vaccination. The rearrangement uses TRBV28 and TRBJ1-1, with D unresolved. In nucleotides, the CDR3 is TGTGCCAGCAGCTACCCCACGGTCGGCACTGAAGCTTTCTTT. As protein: CASSYPTVGTEAFF.